The rows below give T cell receptor beta chains drawn from one sample of a study of T-cell memory formation after mild COVID-19. One entry per CDR3 protein results from TCRdb running MiXCR on the 5' RACE reads. The sample holds roughly 600,000 distinct CDR3 sequences, around 17% seen once. Sequencing input: PBMCs or a T cell subset sorted from them (not recorded which). The origin of the receptors is an adult woman who had mild COVID-19 (a few samples of this study predate the infection). Cell type and time point are not known. CDR3s include the opening cysteine and the closing phenylalanine or tryptophan. D genes are given only for firm matches. Clone size is shown for a subset of rows, as once, few, many or a class of expanded clone.

TRBJ2-5 | . | TRBV10-3 | few | CAISDTGTPDGETQYF | TGTGCCATCAGTGATACCGGGACTCCGGACGGGGAGACCCAGTACTTC
TRBJ1-1 | TRBD1 | TRBV24-1 | . | CATSDSGTVNTEAFF | TGTGCCACCAGTGATTCCGGGACAGTGAACACTGAAGCTTTCTTT
TRBJ1-1 | . | TRBV12-3/TRBV12-4 | few | CASSLRGGFAEAFF | TGTGCCAGCAGTTTACGAGGGGGTTTCGCTGAAGCTTTCTTT
TRBJ1-3 | TRBD1 | TRBV7-3 | once | CASSPTGGGGNTIYF | TGTGCCAGCAGCCCAACAGGGGGAGGTGGAAACACCATATATTTT
TRBJ2-1 | TRBD2 | TRBV7-9 | few | CASSYPGLAEKLFF | TGTGCCAGCAGCTACCCGGGACTAGCGGAAAAGCTCTTCTTC
TRBJ2-3 | . | TRBV20-1 | . | CSGPGITDTQYF | TGCAGTGGGCCGGGTATCACAGATACGCAGTATTTT
TRBJ2-6 | . | TRBV23-1 | few | CASSQSRMGKVIGANVLTF | TGCGCCAGCAGTCAATCGAGGATGGGGAAGGTTATTGGGGCCAACGTCCTGACTTTC
TRBJ2-7 | . | TRBV5-1 | few | CASTSDNSHEQYF | TGCGCCAGCACCTCGGACAACTCCCACGAGCAGTACTTC
TRBJ2-7 | TRBD1 | TRBV9 | many | CASSEDKILTGPTKPSSYEQYF | TGTGCCAGCAGCGAGGACAAGATACTGACAGGGCCTACGAAACCTAGCTCCTACGAGCAGTACTTC
TRBJ2-5 | . | TRBV12-3/TRBV12-4 | . | CASRPQLQETQYF | TGTGCCAGCAGACCACAGCTCCAAGAGACCCAGTACTTC
TRBJ2-5 | . | TRBV7-9 | . | CASSKEEVGETQYF | TGTGCCAGCTCAAAAGAGGAGGTGGGAGAGACCCAGTACTTC
TRBJ2-7 | TRBD1 | TRBV6-1 | few | CASSDDLSRGPLHF | TGTGCCAGCAGTGATGATTTGAGCAGGGGGCCGCTCCACTTC
TRBJ1-2 | . | TRBV6-1 | . | CASSASKYGYTF | TGTGCCAGCAGCGCCTCCAAATATGGCTACACCTTC
TRBJ1-2 | TRBD1 | TRBV7-2 | . | CASSLGTGWYEGYTF | TGTGCCAGCAGCTTAGGGACAGGGTGGTACGAGGGCTACACCTTC
TRBJ2-5 | TRBD1 | TRBV11-2 | . | CASSRTGQSYQETQYF | TGTGCCAGCAGCCGGACGGGACAGAGCTACCAAGAGACCCAGTACTTC
TRBJ2-1 | . | TRBV6-2/TRBV6-3 | few | CASNTLDWRSSYNEQFF | TGTGCCAGCAATACCCTGGACTGGCGGAGCTCCTACAATGAGCAGTTCTTC
TRBJ2-7 | . | TRBV6-6 | . | CASSYSPSTYEQYF | TGTGCCAGCAGTTACTCCCCATCGACATACGAGCAGTACTTC
TRBJ2-7 | . | TRBV29-1 | few | CSVEEASGGPNYEQYF | TGCAGCGTTGAAGAAGCGTCGGGTGGGCCCAACTACGAGCAGTACTTC
TRBJ1-1 | TRBD1 | TRBV5-6 | . | CASKTGTGPTFEAFF | TGTGCCAGCAAGACCGGGACAGGCCCTACGTTTGAAGCTTTCTTT
TRBJ2-2 | TRBD1 | TRBV5-1 | few | CASSKGQPITGELFF | TGCGCCAGCAGCAAGGGACAGCCCATCACCGGGGAGCTGTTTTTT
TRBJ2-7 | . | TRBV5-1 | . | CASSPGDASYEQYF | TGCGCCAGCAGCCCTGGGGACGCCTCCTACGAGCAGTACTTC
TRBJ1-2 | . | TRBV29-1 | few | CSVEAGIQSYGYTF | TGCAGCGTTGAGGCCGGTATCCAGTCCTATGGCTACACCTTC
TRBJ2-1 | . | TRBV7-9 | . | CASSSGLALEDEQFF | TGTGCCAGCAGCTCTGGACTCGCACTTGAGGATGAGCAGTTCTTC
TRBJ1-5 | . | TRBV29-1 | . | CSVGGSEWDQPQHF | TGCAGCGTTGGGGGCAGCGAATGGGATCAGCCCCAGCATTTT
TRBJ2-1 | TRBD2 | TRBV5-6 | . | CASSLGISGRNEQFF | TGTGCCAGCAGCCTGGGGATTAGCGGGAGGAATGAGCAGTTCTTC
TRBJ2-3 | TRBD2 | TRBV10-3 | . | CASARLADTDTQYF | TGTGCCAGCGCTCGACTAGCGGACACAGATACGCAGTATTTT
TRBJ2-1 | . | TRBV4-2 | few | CASRRGESSYNEQFF | TGTGCCAGCAGGCGCGGGGAAAGCTCCTACAATGAGCAGTTCTTC
TRBJ2-1 | TRBD1 | TRBV5-1 | . | CASRETGTGVYEQFF | TGCGCCAGCAGAGAAACCGGGACAGGGGTTTATGAGCAGTTCTTC